Reported below is one TCR beta chain. Which antigen it targets is not known. Base qualities were left out, and no much larger clone turns up one base away. The CDR3 contains 14 residues, cysteine and phenylalanine counted. CDR3 DNA is the only sequence kept; it has 42 bases, read in frame from the first base. Per the publication, the time point label means: 30 days after allo-HCT. Blood samples were obtained from recipients approximately 28 days before transplant and at days 30, 100 and 180 after transplant. Nuclei Lysis Solution was used to extract genomic DNA from fresh or cryopreserved unfractionated peripheral blood mononuclear cells. The sample comes from a study of T cell clonotyping in hematopoietic cell transplantation listed by TCRdb under 2021. In the study overall: In the study, more than 130 blood samples were gathered from 35 consecutive transplant recipients and their related donors. Patients were recruited between 2015 and 2017 and followed until September 2020 or death. Broader findings and caveats from the paper: Donor and pretransplant recipient Inverse Simpson Index values predicted broader posttransplant TCR repertoire diversity. Just a small fraction of recipient repertoires overlapped with donor repertoires, and more than 97% appeared de novo at the given depth. The sample size was limited, and CD4 and CD8 repertoire contributions could not be separated because cells were not sorted. Recipient TCR diversity fell after transplant, with pathologically expanded clonotypes rising progressively from day 30 to day 180.

TCR beta CDR3 regions were amplified from genomic DNA with the immunoSEQ assay, a bias-controlled multiplex PCR using V- and J-specific primers. A second PCR step added a proprietary barcode and Illumina adapter sequences to the CDR3 amplicons. An Illumina MiSeq instrument was used to sequence the CDR3 libraries. The paper's data handling went like this. Export and quality control were performed with immunoSEQ Analyzer 3.0, and downstream analyses were performed with R Bioconductor and Immunarch. Only productive rearrangements within the normalized downsampled data set were used in the calculation of repertoire metrics. Pathologically expanded clonotypes were defined as those larger than 5 templates in the normalized cohort. The Inverse Simpson Index served as the measure of repertoire diversity. The non-normalized data set was used for CMV-specificity analyses so that all clonotypes could be captured. Imported from immuneACCESS, the table was reduced by TCRdb to in-frame sequences with V and J called. These copies leave out some clones; in studies compared against another copy, an unresolved V gene accounts for under half, and the cause of the remainder is not known. Clone size and the V and J calls come from that table; the DNA yielded D and trimming. The table for this sample lists 11,000 to 15,000 clones; approximately 93% of them were counted only once. The top ten clones comprise 4.5% of the sample.

Sequencing was performed on PBMCs, taken 30 days after allogeneic stem cell transplant. The receptor comes from a male patient aged 60-70 years who had an allogeneic stem cell transplant from an unrelated donor, so the T cells may come from the graft donor. Some clones in this sample may be carry-over from other donors' samples. The V and J genes are TRBV21-1 and TRBJ1-1; no DNA check was done on the table's D call, TRBD1. TRBV21-1 is a pseudogene segment. CDR3 loop: CASSKEGENTEAFF. The DNA sequence follows: TGTGCCAGCAGCAAAGAGGGGGAAAACACTGAAGCTTTCTTT.